The 31 T cell receptor beta chains presented below share a single source sample, sequenced in a study of spatial heterogeneity in lung cancer. Study-level findings and limits: Tumors with more nonsynonymous mutations had more expanded intratumoral alpha and beta TCRs.

As to time point: sample taken at primary tumor resection. These receptors' targets are unknown. In TCRdb, the 5' RACE reads were re-called with MiXCR into one record per CDR3 protein. Among about 3,700 distinct CDR3 sequences listed, 5.5% to 7% were seen once. The specimen was lung tumor tissue, collected at surgery. The receptors shown here come from a male donor with early-stage non-small cell lung cancer.

This clonotype is medium-sized by share. Being off target in a library aimed at alpha chains, this beta chain has a size of little meaning. The CDR3 DNA is TGTGCCAGCAGGGGACAGGTCTACGAGCAGTACGTC. It codes for CASRGQVYEQYV. The chain uses TRBV2 and TRBJ2-7; 8 nucleotides align to TRBD1. The CDR3 has 12 residues. The ends lost 6 bases at V and 3 bases at J; junction bases unmatched: 1. Germline loops: CDR1 SNHLY, CDR2 FYNNEI.

This clonotype has a count of ten or more. This beta chain came through as a stray read in a library set up for alpha chains, and its size says little. The CDR3 coding sequence is TGTGCCAGCAGCTTCGACCGGGACAGGGGTTACGAGCAGTACTTC. Translated, it gives CASSFDRDRGYEQYF. This chain connects TRBV11-2 to TRBJ2-7, with 10 bases fitting TRBD1. The CDR3 runs to 15 residues. CDR1 and CDR2 (germline): SGHAT, FQNNGV. V lost 3 bases and J lost 4; bases outside the gene matches: 6.

This clonotype is labeled medium-sized. In a library made to pick up alpha chains, this beta chain is a stray read with a size that means little. This chain connects TRBV19 to TRBJ1-4; D perhaps matches TRBD1 (6 bases). The V gene lost 7 bases and the J gene lost 0 bases, with 12 bases spanning the gap. The germline V gene has CDR1 LNHDA and CDR2 SQIVND (reference sequence). The length of the CDR3 is 15 residues. CDR3 DNA sequence: TGTGCCAGTAAGACCGGGACATCAACTAATGAAAAACTGTTTTTT. As protein: CASKTGTSTNEKLFF.

This clonotype was seen at least ten times. This beta chain is a stray sequence in a library constructed for alpha chains; its clone size is not meaningful. CDR3 nucleotide sequence: TGTGCCAGCAGCGTGGAAAATGAGCAGTTCTTC. Translated, it gives CASSVENEQFF. This rearrangement joins TRBV2 to TRBJ2-1, with no clear D. V lost 6 bases and J lost 7, with 7 bases in between. This CDR3 has 11 residues. Germline CDR1 and CDR2: SNHLY and FYNNEI. Full variable domain (missing parts from reference TRBV2 and TRBJ2-1): EPEVTQTPSHQVTQMGQEVILRCVPISNHLYFYWYRQILGQKVEFLVSFYNNEISEKSEIFDDQFSVERPDGSNFTLKIRSTKLEDSAMYFCASSVENEQFFGPGTRLTVL.

As for this clonotype: A library made for alpha chains picked up this beta chain off target, so its size means little. V and J are TRBV27 and TRBJ2-7, with D hard to call. The CDR3 runs 15 residues. Between the trimmed V and J ends, which lost 0 bases and 3 bases, there was a span of 12 bases. Per the germline V gene, CDR1 is MNHEY and CDR2 is SMNVEV (reference sequence). The CDR3 loop reads CASSLSARFLYEQYV. CDR3 bases: TGTGCCAGCAGTTTATCGGCCAGGTTCCTCTACGAGCAGTACGTC.

This clonotype is labeled medium-sized. Within a library made for alpha chains, this beta chain is off target, and its count is uninformative. This chain connects TRBV3-1 to TRBJ1-6; tentative D call: TRBD1 (6 bases). V was shortened by 4 bases and J by 4 bases, with 11 bases between the two germline ends. Germline values: CDR1 LGHDT, CDR2 YNNKEL (reference sequence). The CDR3 length is 15 residues. CDR3 in DNA: TGTGCCAGCAGCCCCACCACAGGGTATAATTCACCCCTCCACTTT. Its translation: CASSPTTGYNSPLHF.

By sample share, this clonotype is medium-sized. This beta chain is an unintended read in a library built for alpha chains; its size means little. The V and J genes are TRBV6-4 and TRBJ1-1; unclear D gene. Trimming removed 4 bases from V and 0 bases from J, with 6 bases in between. This CDR3 contains 13 residues. Germline V gene data show CDR1 as MRHNA and CDR2 as SNTAGT. CDR3 in amino acids: CASSARMNTEAFF. CDR3 coding DNA: TGTGCCAGCAGTGCCAGAATGAACACTGAAGCTTTCTTT.

As to this clonotype: With the library built for alpha chains, this beta chain is off target and its frequency is not meaningful. CDR3 residues: CASRPDREYDPKDTGELFF. The CDR3 region has the DNA TGTGCCAGCAGGCCCGACAGAGAGTACGATCCGAAGGACACCGGGGAGCTGTTTTTT. This sequence joins TRBV2 and TRBJ2-2, with D perhaps TRBD1 (5 bases). Per the germline V gene, CDR1 is SNHLY and CDR2 is FYNNEI. The length of the CDR3 is 19 residues. V was clipped by 6 bases and J by 3 bases, with 26 bases between them.

This clonotype was counted a few times. With the library built for alpha chains, this beta chain is off target and its frequency is not meaningful. The V and J genes are TRBV3-1 and TRBJ2-5, with 8 bases lining up with TRBD2. There are 15 residues in the CDR3. V shed 8 bases and J 3 bases; nucleotides not matched to a gene: 11. Germline lookup yields CDR1 LGHDT and CDR2 YNNKEL (reference sequence). Written as DNA, the CDR3 is TGTGCCAGCCGCACAATTAGTAGCGGGGAAGAGACCCAGTACTTC. Protein: CASRTISSGEETQYF.

By share, this clonotype counts as large. A library prepared for alpha chains yielded this beta chain as an off-target read; its size is of little meaning. The V gene is TRBV4-1, the J gene TRBJ1-2, with D unresolved. V gave up 4 bases and J gave up 2 bases, with 11 bases separating them. The CDR3 loop spans 14 amino acids. Germline-derived CDR1 and CDR2 are MGHRA and YSYEKL. CDR3 in amino acids: CASSRAGGNYGYTF. The CDR3 bases are TGCGCCAGCAGCCGAGCCGGAGGGAACTATGGCTACACCTTC.

This clonotype was recorded at least ten times. This beta chain turned up in a library designed for alpha chains; as an off-target read, its abundance says little. The rearrangement joins TRBV12-3 or TRBV12-4 to TRBJ1-5; D may be TRBD1 (6 bases). The CDR3 spans 16 residues. Deletions cut 5 bases from V and 0 bases from J, with 14 bases between. CDR3 in DNA: TGTGCCAGCAGTCTATCGCAGGGGCTTAGCAATCAGCCCCAGCATTTT. This sequence encodes CASSLSQGLSNQPQHF.

This clonotype was observed at least ten times. For a library built for alpha chains, this beta chain is a stray read; little rests on its size. V and J are TRBV12-3 or TRBV12-4 and TRBJ1-3; D might be TRBD1 (5 bases). Trimming cost V 5 bases and J 2 bases, with 13 bases left between them. CDR3 length equals 15 residues. The CDR3 DNA reads TGTGCCAGCAGTCCATTTGGGACCCCTGGAAACACCATATATTTT. Its translation is CASSPFGTPGNTIYF.

This clonotype was observed at least ten times. This beta chain was picked up by a library intended for alpha chains and is off target, so its count carries little meaning. This chain uses TRBV7-3 with TRBJ2-2, with 7 bases fitting TRBD2. Germline V gene lookup returns CDR1 SGHTA and CDR2 FQGTGA. The junction had 3 bases not matched to a gene; V was cut back by 5 bases and J by 3 bases. The CDR3 is 14 residues long. The CDR3 sequence is CASSRGGDTGELFF. CDR3 in DNA: TGTGCCAGCAGCCGTGGGGGGGACACCGGGGAGCTGTTTTTT.

This clonotype was found many times. This beta chain slipped into a library made for alpha chains as a stray read, so its size is not meaningful. This sequence joins TRBV2 and TRBJ2-7; TRBD1 might be the D (6 bases). Germline lookup yields CDR1 SNHLY and CDR2 FYNNEI. The CDR3 spans 15 residues. V was pared by 6 bases and J by 1 base, with 16 bases between. The CDR3 region is CASSEQGTGSYEQYF. The CDR3, as DNA: TGTGCCAGCAGCGAACAGGGAACCGGTTCCTACGAGCAGTACTTC. The whole variable domain, remainder taken from reference TRBV2 and TRBJ2-7, is EPEVTQTPSHQVTQMGQEVILRCVPISNHLYFYWYRQILGQKVEFLVSFYNNEISEKSEIFDDQFSVERPDGSNFTLKIRSTKLEDSAMYFCASSEQGTGSYEQYFGPGTRLTVT.

This clonotype was seen many times. Because this beta chain is a stray read in a library intended to capture alpha chains, its abundance should not be given much weight. The V gene is TRBV20-1, the J gene TRBJ2-1, with 14 bases that match TRBD2. With 1 base clipped from V and 10 bases from J, the junction kept 9 bases outside the gene matches. From germline, CDR1 is DFQATT and CDR2 SNEGSKA (reference sequence). The CDR3 is 16 residues long. The CDR3 region is CSARGPGTSGSGEQFF. The CDR3 bases are TGCAGTGCTAGAGGACCCGGGACTAGCGGGAGTGGCGAGCAGTTCTTC.

By its share, this clonotype is medium-sized (0.01 to 0.1%). This beta chain slipped into a library made for alpha chains as a stray read, so its size is not meaningful. The chain recombines TRBV7-9 with TRBJ1-5; unclear D gene. The V and J ends lost 1 base and 6 bases respectively, with 4 bases between them. Per the germline V gene, CDR1 is SEHNR and CDR2 is FQNEAQ (reference sequence). The CDR3 is made up of 12 amino acids. In DNA, the CDR3 is TGTGCCAGCAGCTTAGGTGCTCAGCCCCAGCATTTT. Amino acid sequence: CASSLGAQPQHF.

Judged by abundance, this clonotype is medium-sized. As an off-target read in a library built for alpha chains, this beta chain has a frequency of little significance. The V gene is TRBV7-9, the J gene TRBJ1-2; TRBD1 matches 8 bases. There are 15 residues in the CDR3. The V gene's germline CDR1 is SEHNR and CDR2 FQNEAQ (reference sequence). J lost 2 bases, V lost 5 bases, and 7 bases had no gene match. CDR3 in DNA: TGTGCCAGCAGCCCAAGGACAGGGTTGAACTATGGCTACACCTTC. Its protein product is CASSPRTGLNYGYTF.

This clonotype was counted at least ten times. This beta chain appears as a stray read in a library generated for alpha chains; its size is not informative. V usage is TRBV12-3 or TRBV12-4 and J usage is TRBJ1-1, with TRBD1 identical over 9 bases. The CDR3 is 12 residues long. V lost 5 bases and J lost 10; bases outside the gene matches: 5. CDR3 sequence (DNA): TGTGCCAGCAGTAACAGGGGGCAGGGAGCTTTCTTT. It is translated as CASSNRGQGAFF.

Sample share makes this clonotype medium-sized. This beta chain is off target for a library built for alpha chains, so its abundance means little. The gene calls are TRBV24-1 and TRBJ2-1; D call uncertain. Per germline, CDR1 KGHDR and CDR2 SFDVKD. Trimming cost V 5 bases and J 1 base, with 8 bases left between them. This CDR3 spans 14 amino acids. CDR3 sequence (DNA): TGTGCCACCAGTGCACCGCCTTCCTACAATGAGCAGTTCTTC. This translates into CATSAPPSYNEQFF.

By its share, this clonotype is medium-sized. Being off target in a library aimed at alpha chains, this beta chain has a size of little meaning. The chain carries TRBV7-2 and TRBJ2-3; 9 nucleotides match TRBD2. The ends lost 1 base at V and 6 bases at J; junction bases unmatched: 11. The germline V gene encodes CDR1 SGHTA and CDR2 FQGNSA. This CDR3 spans 17 amino acids. The CDR3 DNA follows: TGTGCCAGCAGCTTAGGTTCTAGCGGGGTAGGGGCGGATACGCAGTATTTT. Translating gives CASSLGSSGVGADTQYF.

Concerning this clonotype itself: In a library made to pick up alpha chains, this beta chain is a stray read with a size that means little. J is TRBJ2-1 and V is TRBV7-8; D not resolved. Germline CDR1 SGHVS, CDR2 FQNEAQ. The V gene lost 6 bases and the J gene lost 2 bases, with 14 bases spanning the gap. The CDR3 has 15 amino acids. The CDR3 sequence: CASRSGAGAYNEQFF. The CDR3 bases are TGTGCCAGCAGATCGGGTGCAGGAGCCTACAATGAGCAGTTCTTC.

By its share, this clonotype is medium-sized. This beta chain is an off-target read within a library intended for alpha chains, so its frequency means little. The chain links TRBV24-1 to TRBJ2-2, with a tentative D call TRBD1 (6 bases). V gave up 10 bases and J gave up 1 base, with 12 bases separating them. This CDR3 contains 14 residues. Germline values: CDR1 KGHDR, CDR2 SFDVKD. CDR3 in DNA: TGTGCCACAGGACTGGGACAGAACACCGGGGAGCTGTTTTTT. Its protein product is CATGLGQNTGELFF.

By share, this clonotype counts as medium-sized. Within a library made for alpha chains, this beta chain is off target, and its count is uninformative. V is TRBV15 and J is TRBJ2-2; 8 bases map to TRBD1. CDR3 length equals 22 residues. V trimming: 0 bases; J trimming: 0 bases; junction bases outside the gene matches: 18. CDR1 is LNHNV and CDR2 is YYDKDF in the germline V gene (reference sequence). The CDR3 loop is CATSRERTGRLTPTSNTGELFF. CDR3 DNA sequence: TGTGCCACCAGCAGAGAGCGGACAGGGCGGTTAACCCCAACCTCGAACACCGGGGAGCTGTTTTTT.

At least ten counts were recorded for this clonotype. This beta chain slipped into a library made for alpha chains as a stray read, so its size is not meaningful. This chain uses TRBV7-2 with TRBJ2-1; TRBD2 matches 12 bases. The CDR3 covers 17 residues. The germline CDR1 and CDR2 sequences are SGHTA and FQGNSA. The ends lost 2 bases at V and 1 base at J; junction bases unmatched: 3. The DNA of the CDR3 is TGTGCCAGCAGCTTACTAGCGGGAGGGGGTTCCTACAATGAGCAGTTCTTC. The encoded protein is CASSLLAGGGSYNEQFF.

Sample share makes this clonotype medium-sized. A library made for alpha chains picked up this beta chain off target, so its size means little. CDR3 sequence (DNA): TGCAGCGTTGAACACTTGAACAACTACGAGCAGTACGTC. It is translated as CSVEHLNNYEQYV. V gene TRBV29-1 combines with J gene TRBJ2-7, with D unresolved. The CDR3 is made up of 13 amino acids. The V gene lost 2 bases and the J gene lost 3 bases, with 11 bases spanning the gap. CDR1 SQVTM and CDR2 ANQGSEA come from the germline V gene.

By sample share, this clonotype is medium-sized (0.01 to 0.1%). Found in a library prepared for alpha chains, this beta chain is an off-target read, and its abundance has little meaning. This chain uses TRBV20-1 with TRBJ1-2; a weak D match, TRBD1 (5 bases). V dropped 1 base and J dropped 8 bases, with 26 bases sitting between them. The CDR3 length is 17 residues. Germline V CDR1 and CDR2: DFQATT, SNEGSKA (reference sequence). For the CDR3, the DNA is TGCAGTGCTAGAGTTACGGTACCTAAGAGGGGAGCGATCGGCTACACCTTC. Protein sequence: CSARVTVPKRGAIGYTF.

Within the sample, this clonotype is medium-sized. Germline is not matched at one junction end, which may reflect a read error. A library made for alpha chains picked up this beta chain off target, so its size means little. This chain links TRBV15 with TRBJ2-6; possibly TRBD1 or TRBD2 for D (6 bases each). The germline CDR1 and CDR2 sequences are LNHNV and YYDKDF (reference sequence). CDR3 size: 15 residues. This chain's CDR3 is CATSGEEGGVDVLTF. CDR3 nucleotide sequence: TGTGCCACCAGCGGAGAAGAGGGGGGAGTAGACGTCCTGACTTTC.

This clonotype was seen a handful of times. Since the library was made to target alpha chains, this beta chain is a stray read and its abundance is not meaningful. This chain connects TRBV9 to TRBJ2-1, with TRBD2 matching 9 bases. The CDR3 has 15 amino acids. Germline trimming cut 3 bases from V and 7 bases from J; bases unmatched to any gene: 8. Germline values: CDR1 SGDLS, CDR2 YYNGEE. CDR3 protein: CASSETSGPMNEQFF. Written as DNA, the CDR3 is TGTGCCAGCAGCGAAACTAGCGGGCCAATGAATGAGCAGTTCTTC.

This clonotype showed up many times. The library was designed around alpha chains, so this beta chain is a stray read whose abundance carries little weight. V and J are TRBV5-1 and TRBJ2-3, with 8 positions matching TRBD2. Germline CDR1 and CDR2: SGHRS and YFSETQ. The CDR3 length is 15 residues. V gave up 3 bases and J gave up 4 bases; unmatched junction bases: 7. The CDR3: CASSSGLATPDTQYF. CDR3 DNA sequence: TGCGCCAGCAGCTCTGGACTAGCCACGCCAGATACGCAGTATTTT.

The sample holds many counts of this clonotype. Within a library made for alpha chains, this beta chain is off target, and its count is uninformative. The chain has TRBV11-3 and TRBJ2-5; the D gene could be TRBD1 or TRBD2 (5 bases each). Deletions cut 0 bases from V and 5 bases from J, with 10 bases between. Germline CDR1 is SGHNT and CDR2 is YENEEA. The CDR3 spans 14 residues. The CDR3 coding sequence is TGTGCCAGCAGCTTAGATCTAGCAGGGGAGACCCAGTACTTC. This codes for CASSLDLAGETQYF.

Judged by abundance, this clonotype is medium-sized. A library prepared for alpha chains yielded this beta chain as an off-target read; its size is of little meaning. The rearrangement uses TRBV7-3 and TRBJ2-1, with a tentative D call TRBD1 (5 bases). This CDR3 is built from 17 residues. Germline CDR1 is SGHTA and CDR2 is FQGTGA. Trimming removed 2 bases from V and 4 bases from J, with 18 bases in between. CDR3: CASSLRPPTALYNEQFF. In DNA form, the CDR3 reads TGTGCCAGCAGCTTACGACCACCGACAGCGTTATACAATGAGCAGTTCTTC.